The 24 T cell receptor beta chains in this list originate from one sample, sequenced in a study of shared clonotypes between healthy human individuals. Naive CD8 cells comprised CD45RO-negative, CCR7-positively selected cells, excluding terminally differentiated effector memory CD45RA+ cells. Some clones are missing from TCRdb's copy, which holds only in-frame ones; the method was immunoSEQ multiplex PCR. There are about 2 million clones in the sample; approximately 95% occur only once, and around 1.1% lies in the top ten. The sample was naive CD8+ T cells sorted from blood. The origin of the receptors is a man aged 18-30 years in good health.

The chain combines TRBV2 with TRBJ1-6; unclear D gene. Germline V CDR1 and CDR2: SNHLY, FYNNEI. V was pared by 4 bases and J by 7 bases, with 5 bases between. There are 12 residues in the CDR3. Written as DNA, the CDR3 is TGTGCCAGCAGTGGGTGGAATTCACCCCTCCACTTT. Its protein is CASSGWNSPLHF.

On this clone itself: This specimen includes other DNA sequences encoding the same CDR3. This rearrangement joins TRBV5-4 to TRBJ1-1; 8 nucleotides match TRBD1. Trimming at V came to 1 base and at J to 4 bases, leaving 0 bases not matched to a gene. The CDR3 extends over 13 amino acids. The V gene's germline CDR1 is SGHNT and CDR2 YYREEE (reference sequence). CDR3 residues: CASSLQGATEAFF. The CDR3 DNA reads as TGTGCCAGCAGCTTGCAGGGGGCCACTGAAGCTTTCTTT.

The chain employs TRBV30 and TRBJ2-1, with 7 nucleotides matching TRBD2. CDR1 GTSNPN and CDR2 SVGIG come from the germline V gene (reference sequence). This CDR3 is 15 amino acids long. Losses at the gene ends were 3 bases for V and 5 bases for J; bases not matched to a gene: 10. CDR3 sequence (DNA): TGTGCCTGGAGCCAAACTCCCGGGACTAACAATGAGCAGTTCTTC. As protein: CAWSQTPGTNNEQFF.

The chain combines TRBV10-3 with TRBJ2-7; 13 bases fit TRBD2. Germline loops: CDR1 ENHRY, CDR2 SYGVKD. CDR3 length: 16 amino acids. J lost 5 bases, V lost 0 bases, and 4 bases had no gene match. CDR3 sequence: CAISESTGLAGDEQYF. CDR3 bases: TGTGCCATCAGTGAGTCGACCGGACTAGCGGGAGACGAGCAGTACTTC.

V usage is TRBV11-2 and J usage is TRBJ1-1; D is ambiguous. Germline values: CDR1 SGHAT, CDR2 FQNNGV. The V gene lost 5 bases and the J gene lost 0 bases, with 10 bases spanning the gap. This CDR3 comprises 14 residues. The CDR3 region is CASSRRSMNTEAFF. CDR3 DNA sequence: TGTGCCAGCAGCCGTAGATCGATGAACACTGAAGCTTTCTTT.

The chain uses TRBV7-2 and TRBJ2-7; D not resolved. Trimming cost V 2 bases and J 4 bases, with 12 bases left between them. Germline CDR1 is SGHTA and CDR2 is FQGNSA. This CDR3 is 14 amino acids long. The CDR3 DNA reads as TGTGCCAGCAGCTTATCCTGGGGTAGTTACGAGCAGTACTTC. Protein product: CASSLSWGSYEQYF.

The rearrangement uses TRBV15 and TRBJ1-2; D may be TRBD1 (5 bases). Trimming pared 2 bases from V and 3 bases from J, leaving 19 bases between. The CDR3 consists of 17 residues. Germline loops: CDR1 LNHNV, CDR2 YYDKDF (reference sequence). The DNA of the CDR3 is TGTGCCACCAGCAGACAGGGTGGGGAGGCAGACCACTATGGCTACACCTTC. This encodes CATSRQGGEADHYGYTF.

CDR3 coding DNA: TGTGCCAGCAACCCGGGGGGGAATGAGCAGTTCTTC. This codes for CASNPGGNEQFF. This sequence joins TRBV7-9 and TRBJ2-1; TRBD2 agrees at 8 bases. V was clipped by 7 bases and J by 7 bases; unmatched bases: 3. Germline V gene data show CDR1 as SEHNR and CDR2 as FQNEAQ (reference sequence). This CDR3 spans 12 amino acids.

The rearrangement joins TRBV7-9 to TRBJ2-1, with TRBD2 as a possible D gene (5 bases). Trimming stripped 1 base from V and 2 bases from J, with 9 bases between. Per the germline V gene, CDR1 is SEHNR and CDR2 is FQNEAQ (reference sequence). The CDR3 contains 15 residues. CDR3 in amino acids: CASSLGGNAYNEQFF. The CDR3 nucleotides are TGTGCCAGCAGCTTAGGAGGGAACGCCTACAATGAGCAGTTCTTC. Drawing the rest from reference TRBV7-9 and TRBJ2-1, the complete variable domain is DTGVSQNPRHKITKRGQNVTFRCDPISEHNRLYWYRQTLGQGPEFLTYFQNEAQLEKSRLLSDRFSAERPKGSFSTLEIQRTEQGDSAMYLCASSLGGNAYNEQFFGPGTRLTVL.

CDR3 protein: CASSSTTLAGVENEQFF. The DNA of the CDR3 is TGTGCCAGCAGCTCCACGACCCTAGCGGGAGTCGAAAATGAGCAGTTCTTC. The gene calls are TRBV7-9 and TRBJ2-1; 10 bases are shared with TRBD2. The J segment lost 7 bases and the V segment lost 4 bases, leaving 13 bases of the junction unmatched. Germline CDR1 reads SEHNR; CDR2 reads FQNEAQ (reference sequence). CDR3 length: 17 residues. The full variable domain, in which reference TRBV7-9 and TRBJ2-1 provide the parts outside the CDR3, is DTGVSQNPRHKITKRGQNVTFRCDPISEHNRLYWYRQTLGQGPEFLTYFQNEAQLEKSRLLSDRFSAERPKGSFSTLEIQRTEQGDSAMYLCASSSTTLAGVENEQFFGPGTRLTVL.

J is TRBJ2-7 and V is TRBV6-6, with D possibly matching TRBD2 (6 bases). The CDR3 is made up of 15 amino acids. Germline CDR1 MNHNY, CDR2 SVGAGI (reference sequence). Trimming left V 2 bases short and J 2 bases short, with 13 bases between. The CDR3 loop reads CASSYEGSGAYEQYF. In DNA form, the CDR3 reads TGTGCCAGCAGTTACGAGGGTAGCGGAGCCTACGAGCAGTACTTC.

The chain couples TRBV5-6 to TRBJ1-4; TRBD1 is a possible D gene (6 bases). The CDR3 sequence is 13 residues long. Germline lookup yields CDR1 SGHDT and CDR2 YYEEEE. V dropped 6 bases and J dropped 5 bases, with 11 bases sitting between them. Here the CDR3 DNA reads TGTGCCAGCACCCTAGGGGGGAATGAAAAACTGTTTTTT. Translated, it gives CASTLGGNEKLFF.

This chain joins TRBV30 and TRBJ1-2, with TRBD1 matching over 7 bases. The CDR3 consists of 13 residues. J was trimmed by 4 bases and V by 5 bases; bases with no gene match: 7. Germline V gives CDR1 GTSNPN, CDR2 SVGIG (reference sequence). The CDR3 loop reads CAWAGTVLYGYTF. As DNA, the CDR3 is TGTGCCTGGGCCGGGACAGTTCTCTATGGCTACACCTTC. The full variable domain, with the rest looked up from reference TRBV30 and TRBJ1-2, is SQTIHQWPATLVQPVGSPLSLECTVEGTSNPNLYWYRQAAGRGLQLLFYSVGIGQISSEVPQNLSASRPQDRQFILSSKKLLLSDSGFYLCAWAGTVLYGYTFGSGTRLTVV.

In this sample, this clone turned up once. This chain's CDR3 is CASSRWAGDTGELFF. CDR3 DNA sequence: TGTGCCAGCTCGAGATGGGCAGGGGACACCGGGGAGCTGTTTTTT. The V and J genes are TRBV28 and TRBJ2-2; D possibly corresponds to TRBD1 (6 bases). There are 15 residues in the CDR3. Germline CDR1 reads MDHEN; CDR2 reads SYDVKM. V lost 8 bases and J lost 3, with 16 bases in between.

V usage is TRBV19 and J usage is TRBJ1-5; TRBD1 is a possible D gene (6 bases). There are 14 residues in the CDR3. CDR1 is LNHDA, CDR2 SQIVND, per germline (reference sequence). V was cut by 2 bases and J by 5 bases, with 10 bases left in between. In DNA, the CDR3 is TGTGCCAGTAGTATACAGGGGATCGATCAGCCCCAGCATTTT. Protein: CASSIQGIDQPQHF.

As regards this clone: One end of the junction is discordant with germline, which a read error may explain. V and J are TRBV10-3 and TRBJ2-5, with D possibly being TRBD2 (5 bases). The length of the CDR3 is 14 residues. CDR1 is ENHRY, CDR2 SYGVKD, per germline. The DNA for the CDR3 is TGTGCCATCACTGAGGGAAGAGAACAAGAGACCCAGTACTTC. Amino acid sequence: CAITEGREQETQYF.

The genes are TRBV7-9 and TRBJ1-3; the D is unclear. The CDR3 consists of 14 residues. Trimming pared 5 bases from V and 0 bases from J, leaving 8 bases between. The germline V gene has CDR1 SEHNR and CDR2 FQNEAQ (reference sequence). This CDR3 reads CASSLDNSGNTIYF. CDR3 in DNA: TGTGCCAGCAGCCTTGACAACTCTGGAAACACCATATATTTT. The variable domain in full, completed from reference TRBV7-9 and TRBJ1-3, reads DTGVSQNPRHKITKRGQNVTFRCDPISEHNRLYWYRQTLGQGPEFLTYFQNEAQLEKSRLLSDRFSAERPKGSFSTLEIQRTEQGDSAMYLCASSLDNSGNTIYFGEGSWLTVV.

Of note for this clone: Other nucleotide sequences in the sample specify the same CDR3. The chain combines TRBV27 with TRBJ1-2; D gene uncertain. The CDR3 is 14 residues long. CDR1 and CDR2 (germline): MNHEY, SMNVEV (reference sequence). The V and J ends lost 3 bases and 2 bases respectively, with 10 bases between them. This CDR3 is CASSFGQANYGYTF. DNA for the CDR3: TGTGCCAGCAGTTTTGGGCAGGCAAACTATGGCTACACCTTC.

CDR3 nucleotides: TGTGCCAGCAGCGCTAGCGGGAGGCCAGATACGCAGTATTTT. Amino acids: CASSASGRPDTQYF. This chain uses TRBV5-6 with TRBJ2-3, with 11 positions matching TRBD2. V lost 4 bases and J lost 4; bases outside the gene matches: 2. Germline V gene sequence: CDR1 SGHDT, CDR2 YYEEEE. This CDR3 contains 14 residues.

The chain combines TRBV27 with TRBJ2-7, with D unclear. Per the germline V gene, CDR1 is MNHEY and CDR2 is SMNVEV (reference sequence). The CDR3 has 11 amino acids. V dropped 5 bases and J dropped 10 bases, with 12 bases sitting between them. DNA for the CDR3: TGTGCCAGCAGTGACGGGTATAGACAGTACTTC. Translation gives CASSDGYRQYF.

V usage is TRBV7-9 and J usage is TRBJ2-7; 7 positions agree with TRBD1. Germline loops: CDR1 SEHNR, CDR2 FQNEAQ (reference sequence). V was pared by 1 base and J by 4 bases, with 10 bases of the junction left unmatched. The CDR3 contains 16 residues. Here the CDR3 reads CASSLVLQGMPYEQYF. The CDR3 DNA reads as TGTGCCAGCAGCTTAGTTCTACAGGGGATGCCTTACGAGCAGTACTTC.

This chain connects TRBV6-6 to TRBJ1-1, with D tentatively TRBD1 (6 bases). Trimming took 1 base from V and 2 from J, leaving 11 bases between them. The CDR3 loop spans 15 amino acids. Looked up from germline, CDR1 is MNHNY and CDR2 is SVGAGI (reference sequence). DNA of the CDR3: TGTGCCAGCAGTTACTATACAGGGCTAAACACTGAAGCTTTCTTT. Protein product: CASSYYTGLNTEAFF.

The chain carries TRBV27 and TRBJ1-2; 11 bases are a match to TRBD1. The junction had 9 bases not matched to a gene; V was cut back by 2 bases and J by 4 bases. Germline V CDR1 and CDR2: MNHEY, SMNVEV (reference sequence). The CDR3 spans 17 residues. CDR3 coding DNA: TGTGCCAGCAGTTTAGAAGGCCCGGGACAGGGGGTCTATGGCTACACCTTC. It yields the protein CASSLEGPGQGVYGYTF.

Concerning this clone: The sample holds other DNA sequences that translate to the same CDR3. The chain carries TRBV6-5 and TRBJ2-7, with 7 bases lining up with TRBD1. CDR3 size: 13 residues. The germline gives CDR1 MNHEY, CDR2 SVGAGI. Trimming at V came to 4 bases and at J to 3 bases, leaving 3 bases not matched to a gene. The CDR3 is CASSLTGSYEQYF. CDR3 DNA sequence: TGTGCCAGCAGTTTGACAGGGAGCTACGAGCAGTACTTC.